This entry lists 28 T cell receptor beta chains sequenced from one sample in a study of control samples from healthy donors and cancer patients. The table came from immunoSEQ multiplex PCR; TCRdb's copy has only in-frame clones and leaves some out. This table holds around 75,000 clones, 85% to 95% found once. The specimen was blood. The receptors were gathered from an older woman in good health.

The rearrangement links TRBV28 to TRBJ1-2; D might be TRBD1 (5 bases). Trimming left V 8 bases short and J 6 bases short, with 16 bases between. The length of the CDR3 is 13 residues. Germline V gene lookup returns CDR1 MDHEN and CDR2 SYDVKM. The CDR3 here is CASAPGGVNGYTF. The DNA of the CDR3 is TGTGCCAGCGCTCCCGGGGGTGTGAATGGCTACACCTTC.

This clone came up many times. The chain is built from TRBV24-1 and TRBJ2-7; no definite D call. There are 13 residues in the CDR3. V shed 4 bases and J shed 7 bases, with 13 bases lying between them. CDR1 and CDR2 from the germline V gene are KGHDR and SFDVKD. This CDR3 reads CATSDKLAGEQYF. The CDR3 coding sequence is TGTGCCACCAGTGACAAGTTGGCAGGAGAGCAGTACTTC.

This chain joins TRBV7-9 and TRBJ1-1; TRBD1 matches at 11 bases. With 5 bases clipped from V and 4 bases from J, the junction kept 3 bases outside the gene matches. This CDR3 contains 14 residues. The germline V gene has CDR1 SEHNR and CDR2 FQNEAQ (reference sequence). CDR3 protein: CASSPGQGATEAFF. The CDR3 DNA reads as TGTGCCAGCAGCCCCGGACAGGGGGCCACTGAAGCTTTCTTT.

The V call is TRBV3-1 (or the pseudogene TRBV3-2), the J call TRBJ2-7; tentatively, D is TRBD1 or TRBD2 (5 bases each). The CDR3 contains 15 residues. V was pared by 2 bases and J by 8 bases, with 19 bases between. CDR1 is LGHDT and CDR2 is YNNKEL in the germline V gene (reference sequence). The CDR3 sequence: CASSQSGFSGSKQYF. As DNA, the CDR3 is TGTGCCAGCAGCCAAAGCGGTTTCTCAGGGAGCAAGCAGTACTTC.

Comments on this clone: The sample holds other DNA sequences that translate to the same CDR3. The chain carries TRBV18 and TRBJ1-6, with D perhaps TRBD1 (5 bases). V lost 6 bases, J lost 7 bases, and 13 bases lay in between. CDR1 is KGHSH, CDR2 LQKENI, per germline. The CDR3 is made up of 14 amino acids. CDR3 amino acids: CASSPNRNNSPLHF. DNA for the CDR3: TGTGCCAGCTCGCCAAACAGGAACAATTCACCCCTCCACTTT.

The gene calls are TRBV19 and TRBJ2-5; D gene uncertain. The CDR3 length is 13 residues. V was clipped by 5 bases and J by 0 bases, with 7 bases between them. CDR1 is LNHDA and CDR2 is SQIVND in the germline V gene (reference sequence). CDR3 DNA sequence: TGTGCCAGTAGTTCTTCCTACCAAGAGACCCAGTACTTC. Residues: CASSSSYQETQYF.

V gene TRBV6-2 or TRBV6-3 combines with J gene TRBJ1-4; 7 bases line up with TRBD1. The length of the CDR3 is 15 residues. The germline gives CDR1 MNHEY, CDR2 SVGEGT. Losses at the gene ends were 5 bases for V and 4 bases for J; bases not matched to a gene: 7. The CDR3 protein is CASSNRGAINEKLFF. The CDR3 region has the DNA TGTGCCAGCAGTAACAGGGGCGCCATTAATGAAAAACTGTTTTTT.

In DNA form, the CDR3 reads TGTGCCAGCAGCCCGCAGACAGGAGCCTCCTACGAGCAGTACTTC. This codes for CASSPQTGASYEQYF. This chain connects TRBV7-8 to TRBJ2-7; TRBD1 might be the D (6 bases). Per the germline V gene, CDR1 is SGHVS and CDR2 is FQNEAQ. V was trimmed by 5 bases and J by 0 bases, leaving 14 bases between them. This CDR3 comprises 15 residues.

The chain carries TRBV19 and TRBJ1-1; D unresolved. This CDR3 is built from 19 residues. V was cut by 2 bases and J by 5 bases, with 27 bases left in between. CDR1 and CDR2 (germline): LNHDA, SQIVND (reference sequence). Here the CDR3 reads CASSISNPFESLGGTEAFF. The CDR3 DNA is TGTGCCAGTAGTATATCGAACCCTTTCGAGAGCCTGGGCGGTACTGAAGCTTTCTTT.

The V call is TRBV9, the J call TRBJ1-2, with D unresolved. The CDR3 totals 9 residues. V lost 6 bases and J lost 8, with 5 bases in between. From germline, CDR1 is SGDLS and CDR2 YYNGEE. CDR3 sequence reads: CASNLGYTF. CDR3 nucleotide sequence: TGTGCCAGCAACTTGGGCTACACCTTC.

This chain links TRBV28 with TRBJ2-7, with 7 nucleotides matching TRBD1. Trimming removed 3 bases from V and 2 bases from J; junction bases left unmatched: 19. The CDR3 is 19 residues long. CDR1 is MDHEN and CDR2 is SYDVKM in the germline V gene. CDR3 loop: CASSFSLQQQGPTAYEQYF. The CDR3 region has the DNA TGTGCCAGCAGTTTTTCCCTCCAACAACAGGGGCCCACTGCCTACGAGCAGTACTTC.

The genes are TRBV5-6 and TRBJ2-3, with 7 bases lining up with TRBD1. V was pared by 3 bases and J by 1 base, with 2 bases of the junction left unmatched. This CDR3 comprises 14 residues. Germline CDR1 SGHDT, CDR2 YYEEEE. DNA of the CDR3: TGTGCCAGCAGCTGGGACAGACGCACAGATACGCAGTATTTT. Translating gives CASSWDRRTDTQYF.

This clone was seen only a few times. V gene TRBV6-2 or TRBV6-3 combines with J gene TRBJ1-1, with 10 bases aligning to TRBD1. V dropped 0 bases and J dropped 4; count of bases not matched to a gene: 2. The CDR3 is 15 residues long. CDR1 MNHEY and CDR2 SVGEGT come from the germline V gene. The CDR3 nucleotides read TGTGCCAGCAGTTACTCGAGGACAGGGGGCACTGAAGCTTTCTTT. Its protein product is CASSYSRTGGTEAFF.

There are a few counts of this clone. V and J are TRBV5-4 and TRBJ1-1; D is unresolved. The CDR3 has 14 residues. V lost 0 bases, J lost 1 base, and 7 bases lay in between. Germline loops: CDR1 SGHNT, CDR2 YYREEE (reference sequence). In nucleotides, the CDR3 is TGTGCCAGCAGCTTGGGGGCGCGGAACACTGAAGCTTTCTTT. Protein product: CASSLGARNTEAFF.

The chain carries TRBV28 and TRBJ1-5; 9 nucleotides match TRBD1. This CDR3 is built from 16 residues. V gave up 6 bases and J gave up 6 bases; unmatched junction bases: 12. CDR1 is MDHEN, CDR2 SYDVKM, per germline. CDR3 sequence (DNA): TGTGCCAGCAGGGACGCCGGGACAGGGATAAGTCAGCCCCAGCATTTT. It encodes CASRDAGTGISQPQHF.

The chain links TRBV19 to TRBJ1-1; no definite D call. CDR1 is LNHDA and CDR2 is SQIVND in the germline V gene (reference sequence). The CDR3 is 13 amino acids. V was shortened by 6 bases and J by 2 bases, with 10 bases between the two germline ends. CDR3 DNA sequence: TGTGCCAGTAGGCGAGAACTAAACACTGAAGCTTTCTTT. Translation gives CASRRELNTEAFF.

This chain connects TRBV18 to TRBJ1-2; TRBD1 matches 7 bases. With V trimmed by 2 bases and J by 12 bases, 9 bases remained unmatched. The CDR3 is 13 amino acids. Germline V gene lookup returns CDR1 KGHSH and CDR2 LQKENI. Here the CDR3 DNA reads TGTGCCAGCTCACCAACAGGGCAAGGGGGCCACACCTTC. Protein sequence: CASSPTGQGGHTF.

In its sample, this clone was seen once. This chain uses TRBV7-9 with TRBJ2-2, with unresolved D. CDR1 is SEHNR, CDR2 FQNEAQ, per germline (reference sequence). CDR3 length equals 13 residues. Trimming cost V 2 bases and J 4 bases, with 5 bases left between them. CDR3 in amino acids: CASSLSSTGELFF. The CDR3 DNA reads TGTGCCAGCAGCTTAAGTAGCACCGGGGAGCTGTTTTTT.

The gene calls are TRBV6-2 or TRBV6-3 and TRBJ1-2; 9 nucleotides line up with TRBD1. The CDR3 extends over 14 amino acids. From germline, CDR1 is MNHEY and CDR2 SVGEGT. Unmatched junction bases numbered 3, after V lost 0 bases and J lost 7 bases. CDR3 region: CASSYSGQGGGYTF. In nucleotides, the CDR3 is TGTGCCAGCAGTTACTCGGGACAGGGAGGTGGCTACACCTTC.

V gene TRBV19 combines with J gene TRBJ1-2, with unresolved D. Germline lookup yields CDR1 LNHDA and CDR2 SQIVND (reference sequence). The V end lost 3 bases, the J end lost 6 bases, and 11 bases lay between the germline ends. This CDR3 has 13 residues. The CDR3 region has the DNA TGTGCCAGTAGTATCAATAGGAAGCATGGCTACACCTTC. This codes for CASSINRKHGYTF.

V is TRBV7-9 and J is TRBJ2-7; 9 bases agree with TRBD2. CDR1 and CDR2 from the germline V gene are SEHNR and FQNEAQ (reference sequence). This CDR3 contains 18 residues. The V and J ends lost 0 bases and 1 base, in that order; junction bases with no gene match: 10. The CDR3 sequence is CASSLAGGLAGTSYEQYF. CDR3 sequence (DNA): TGTGCCAGCAGCTTAGCTGGGGGTCTAGCGGGAACTTCCTACGAGCAGTACTTC.

In DNA, the CDR3 is TGTGCCAGCAGCTCGGTAGTCTCCTTTCAGTACTTC. Its protein is CASSSVVSFQYF. V and J are TRBV7-9 and TRBJ2-4, with unresolved D. The CDR3 has 12 residues. V was clipped by 4 bases and J by 11 bases, with 12 bases between them. CDR1 is SEHNR, CDR2 FQNEAQ, per germline (reference sequence).

The chain employs TRBV5-5 and TRBJ2-5; TRBD1 matches at 7 bases. The germline V gene has CDR1 SGHKS and CDR2 YYEKEE (reference sequence). CDR3 length: 13 residues. With 4 bases clipped from V and 4 bases from J, the junction kept 4 bases outside the gene matches. This chain's CDR3 is CASSLQGLETQYF. DNA for the CDR3: TGTGCCAGCAGCCTACAGGGGTTAGAGACCCAGTACTTC.

The J gene is TRBJ1-2, the V gene TRBV11-2; D is possibly TRBD1 (5 bases). CDR3 length: 13 residues. Per the germline V gene, CDR1 is SGHAT and CDR2 is FQNNGV. Trimming took 6 bases from V and 0 from J, leaving 8 bases between them. Here the CDR3 DNA reads TGTGCCAGCAGTCTAGGGGCTAACTATGGCTACACCTTC. Its protein product is CASSLGANYGYTF.

J is TRBJ2-2 and V is TRBV11-3, with D possibly matching TRBD2 (5 bases). V lost 5 bases and J lost 5, with 18 bases in between. CDR1 and CDR2 from the germline V gene are SGHNT and YENEEA. The CDR3 length is 16 residues. The chain's CDR3 is CASSPRSGSGTGELFF. DNA for the CDR3: TGTGCCAGCAGCCCAAGGAGTGGGAGTGGGACCGGGGAGCTGTTTTTT.

This clone was seen once. This chain connects TRBV29-1 to TRBJ2-1; unclear D gene. The germline gives CDR1 SQVTM, CDR2 ANQGSEA. The V gene lost 7 bases and the J gene lost 4 bases, with 8 bases spanning the gap. The CDR3 sequence is 11 residues long. In nucleotides, the CDR3 is TGCAGCGCCCCAGAGTACAATGAGCAGTTCTTC. Encoded protein: CSAPEYNEQFF.

This chain connects TRBV3-1 (or the pseudogene TRBV3-2) to TRBJ1-1; D not resolved. CDR1 and CDR2 from the germline V gene are LGHDT and YNNKEL (reference sequence). V was trimmed by 6 bases and J by 1 base, leaving 6 bases between them. The CDR3 length is 12 residues. CDR3 protein: CASRRENTEAFF. CDR3 DNA: TGTGCCAGCAGGCGGGAGAACACTGAAGCTTTCTTT.

The V and J genes are TRBV28 and TRBJ2-1, with a weak D call TRBD2 (5 bases). CDR3 length equals 15 residues. Germline assignment: CDR1 MDHEN and CDR2 SYDVKM. V gave up 7 bases and J gave up 4 bases, with 17 bases separating them. The CDR3: CASIPPRSGYNEQFF. CDR3 coding DNA: TGTGCCAGCATCCCCCCCCGGAGCGGATACAATGAGCAGTTCTTC.